The sequence of this T cell receptor (beta chain) was determined in a study of human T cells and chemical hapten exposure. Findings and limits, study-wide: Significantly greater numbers of large CDR3 similarity clusters came from expanded TCRs than from controls.

TCRdb used MiXCR to reprocess the RACE reads, holding one entry per CDR3 protein. The sample contains about 35,000 distinct CDR3 sequences, approximately 12% of which appear only once. The CDR3 length is 13 residues. V lost 3 bases to trimming and J lost 7 bases; unmatched junction nucleotides: 4. In germline, CDR1 is SQVTM, CDR2 ANQGSEA. Time point indicated: pre-sensitization, week 0. Stated treatment: therapeutic diphenylcyclopropenone sensitization with weekly scalp DPC. Extraction yielded total RNA from whole blood (unfractionated). Blood sampling occurred before each patch-test application. This clonotype appeared many times. Its matching antigen is unknown.

Sample: whole blood, taken in connection with sensitization to the hapten diphenylcyclopropenone (DPC). The chain carries TRBV29-1 and TRBJ2-2, with 8 nucleotides matching TRBD1. The clonotype originates from a woman in her thirties or forties with alopecia areata. Some clones in this sample may be carry-over from other donors' samples. CDR3 in DNA: TGCAGCGTTGACAGGGGGCTCGGCGGGGAGCTGTTTTTT. Amino acid sequence: CSVDRGLGGELFF.